These T cell receptor beta chains were read from a single sample in a study of regulatory T cells in long-lasting Graves disease. A single record per CDR3 protein comes from TCRdb applying MiXCR to the multiplex PCR reads. This sample yields some 330,000 distinct CDR3 sequences, of which approximately 25% are seen a single time; 25% to 30% belongs to the top ten. This material consisted of peripheral blood mononuclear cells (PBMCs), taken when the disease was refractory, from a patient treated with antithyroid drugs. The receptors originated from a woman aged 40 to 55 with Graves disease. Each CDR3 is given with its conserved first and last residue. The D gene is left open where the match is weak. Not all rows give a size; the values are once, few, many and, for expanded clones, a class.

clone_size	d_call	v_call	j_call	cdr3_nt	cdr3_aa
-	TRBD1	TRBV5-1	TRBJ1-1	TGCGCCAGCAGCTTGTGGGACAGGGGGAACACTGAAGCTTTCTTT	CASSLWDRGNTEAFF
few	-	TRBV4-1	TRBJ2-7	TGCGCCAGCAGCCAGAGCCAGGGTTCTCCCGAGCAGTACTTC	CASSQSQGSPEQYF
many	-	TRBV2	TRBJ2-4	TGTGCCAGCAACCCGGGCATAGCCAAAAACATTCAGTACTTC	CASNPGIAKNIQYF
-	TRBD1	TRBV3-1	TRBJ1-1	TGTGCCAGCAGTGTTGGGACAGGGAGTTCTGAAGCTTTCTTT	CASSVGTGSSEAFF
many	-	TRBV11-2	TRBJ2-2	TGTGCCAGCAGCTTAATGTATTCGGGTTCGAACACCGGGGAGCTGTTTTTT	CASSLMYSGSNTGELFF
few	TRBD1	TRBV5-1	TRBJ1-1	TGCGCCAGCAGCTTGGTAGGCCAGGGGGTGACTGAAGCTTTCTTT	CASSLVGQGVTEAFF
-	-	TRBV20-1	TRBJ2-7	TGCAGTGCTAGAGAACAGGCCTACGGGCAGTACTTC	CSAREQAYGQYF
many	TRBD2	TRBV7-3	TRBJ2-5	TGTGCCAGCAGCCTACCGGGACTAGCAAGGGAGACCCAGTACTTC	CASSLPGLARETQYF
many	-	TRBV20-1	TRBJ2-4	TGCAGTGCTAGTGAGAAAAACATTCAGTACTTC	CSASEKNIQYF
-	TRBD2	TRBV28	TRBJ2-6	TGTGCCAGCAGTTTTTGGACTAGCGGGACCTCTGGGGCCAACGTCCTGACTTTC	CASSFWTSGTSGANVLTF
many	TRBD1	TRBV27	TRBJ1-6	TGTGCCAGCAGTCTAACTCCGGACAGGGTCTCACCCCTCCACTTT	CASSLTPDRVSPLHF
-	TRBD1	TRBV5-1	TRBJ1-1	TGCGCCAGCAGCCTACGGGACAGACCCGGTGAAGCTTTCTTT	CASSLRDRPGEAFF
-	-	TRBV10-3	TRBJ2-1	TGTGCCATCAGTAGGGGGGGTACCTACAATGAGCAGTTCTTC	CAISRGGTYNEQFF
-	-	TRBV18	TRBJ2-2	TGTGCCAGCTCACCGCCCGCGAACACCGGGGAGCTGCTTTTT	CASSPPANTGELLF
-	-	TRBV4-2	TRBJ2-1	TGTGCCAGCAGCCAAGATACGGCAATCTACAATGAGCAGTTCTTC	CASSQDTAIYNEQFF
medium-sized	-	TRBV28	TRBJ2-7	TGTGCCAGCATGGATGGGCCGGGGGAGCAGTACTTC	CASMDGPGEQYF
-	TRBD1	TRBV3-1	TRBJ1-5	TGTGCCAGCAGCCCTCACCTCGGGACAGGGGGCGCTGGACAGCCCCAGCATTTT	CASSPHLGTGGAGQPQHF
many	-	TRBV10-3	TRBJ2-7	TGTGCCATCAGCTCACGGGCCAACTACGAGCAGTACTTC	CAISSRANYEQYF
many	-	TRBV28	TRBJ1-1	TGTGCCAGCAAGGAATTCACTGAAGCTTTCTTT	CASKEFTEAFF
many	-	TRBV28	TRBJ1-1	TGTGCCAGCAGTTTATCAGGGACCACTGAAGCTTTCTTT	CASSLSGTTEAFF
many	-	TRBV20-1	TRBJ1-2	TGCAGTGCTAGGGCCCCGTCGGCCGACTATGGCTACACCTTC	CSARAPSADYGYTF
-	-	TRBV11-2	TRBJ2-3	TGTGCCAGCAGACGTCCGGGACGGACCACCACAGATACGCAGTATTTT	CASRRPGRTTTDTQYF
many	-	TRBV28	TRBJ1-5	TGTGCCAGCAGTGCAGGACGGTTGTGGCGGGAACTTAGCAATCAGCCCCAGCATTTT	CASSAGRLWRELSNQPQHF